The clone carrying this T cell receptor (beta chain) appeared a few times. No antigen is known for it. CDR1 is SQVTM and CDR2 is ANQGSEA in the germline V gene. Trimming cost V 7 bases and J 7 bases, with 14 bases left between them. The length of the CDR3 is 11 residues. This sample is drawn from a study of shared clonotypes between healthy human individuals. About the research overall: CD4 naive cells filled three plates per donor, CD4 memory three, CD8 naive two and CD8 memory one.

Study-level points and caveats: The expectation was that sequencing depth would affect clonotype sharing among donors.

Measured with immunoSEQ multiplex PCR; TCRdb has only the in-frame clones, and not every one. The data show about 1 million clones, with about three quarters seen just once and around 1.5% held by the top ten. Healthy and HIV-negative, the adult donors had no recent acute infections or vaccinations. The V and J genes are TRBV29-1 and TRBJ2-7, with D unresolved. Sequencing was done on a sample of memory CD4+ T cells sorted from blood. Subset noted: CD45RA-negative fraction. The clonotype comes from a man younger than 35 in good health. The CDR3 DNA reads as TGCAGCGCCTTGTCCCTGGGGGAGCAGTACTTC. Protein product: CSALSLGEQYF.